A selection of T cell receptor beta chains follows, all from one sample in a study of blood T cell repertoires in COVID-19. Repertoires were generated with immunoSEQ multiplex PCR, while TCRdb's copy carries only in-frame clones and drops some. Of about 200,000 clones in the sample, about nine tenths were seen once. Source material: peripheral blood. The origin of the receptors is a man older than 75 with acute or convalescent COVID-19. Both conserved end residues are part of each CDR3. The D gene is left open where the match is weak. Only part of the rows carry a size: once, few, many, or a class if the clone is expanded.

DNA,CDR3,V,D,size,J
TGTGCCAGCAGTTTGGGGGGGGGAGAAGCTTTCTTT,CASSLGGGEAFF,TRBV12-3/TRBV12-4,.,.,TRBJ1-1
TGTGCCAGCAGCGAGGACCGCGTAGCGGACTACAATGAGCAGTTCTTC,CASSEDRVADYNEQFF,TRBV9,.,.,TRBJ2-1
TGTGCCGCCTCCGGCAGGGGGGTCTTAGGGTCTGAAGCTTTCTTT,CAASGRGVLGSEAFF,TRBV6-5,TRBD1,.,TRBJ1-1
TGTGCCAGCAGCTCAAAAAAAAACATTCAGTACTTC,CASSSKKNIQYF,TRBV11-3,.,.,TRBJ2-4
TGCAGCGTTGAACTTTTGGCTACTAGGTCGCTCTATGGCTACACCTTC,CSVELLATRSLYGYTF,TRBV29-1,.,.,TRBJ1-2
TGCGCCAGCAGCTTGGCCGGGATCGAGCAGTTCTTC,CASSLAGIEQFF,TRBV5-1,.,.,TRBJ2-1
TGCAGCGTTGAAGACAGGACTAACTATGGCTACACCTTC,CSVEDRTNYGYTF,TRBV29-1,.,.,TRBJ1-2
TGTGCCAGCAGTTACTCCGATGGACAGTCCTATGGCTACACCTTC,CASSYSDGQSYGYTF,TRBV6-6,.,.,TRBJ1-2
TGTGCCAGCTCACCCCGACTAGCGGGTAGCACCGGGGAGCTGTTTTTT,CASSPRLAGSTGELFF,TRBV18,TRBD2,few,TRBJ2-2
TGTGCCAGCACCACCGGGGGGGCGGGAGCGGGGACCCAGTACTTC,CASTTGGAGAGTQYF,TRBV7-9,TRBD2,.,TRBJ2-5
TGTGCCAGCAGCCCGGGGGGCCCATCATCCTACAATGAGCAGTTCTTC,CASSPGGPSSYNEQFF,TRBV7-9,.,.,TRBJ2-1
TGCGCCAGCAGTCCGCCCGGGGGCACTGAAGCTTTCTTT,CASSPPGGTEAFF,TRBV10-1,.,.,TRBJ1-1
TGTGCCACCAGCAGAGTTGGCCAGGGGGGAACTCAAGAGACCCAGTACTTC,CATSRVGQGGTQETQYF,TRBV15,.,.,TRBJ2-5
TGCGCCAGCAGGACTAGCGGGGTCAACACCGGGGAGCTGTTTTTT,CASRTSGVNTGELFF,TRBV5-1,TRBD2,.,TRBJ2-2
TGTGCCAGCAGCTTAAGCCGGAGCTCCTACAATGAGCAGTTCTTC,CASSLSRSSYNEQFF,TRBV7-3,.,.,TRBJ2-1
TGTGCTAGTGGTTTGGAAGGGAGGGTCAGGGTTTTT,CASGLEGRVRVF,TRBV12-5,.,.,TRBJ1-5
TGTGCCACCAGTGATGCGGTGGGTGGTGAAAAACTGTTTTTT,CATSDAVGGEKLFF,TRBV24-1,.,.,TRBJ1-4